A selection of T cell receptor beta chains follows, all from one sample in a study of T-cell memory formation after mild COVID-19. TCRdb re-called the 5' RACE reads with MiXCR, one entry per CDR3 protein. The repertoire holds around 140,000 distinct CDR3 sequences, with around 27% as singletons. Sequencing was carried out using PBMCs or a T cell subset sorted from them (not recorded which). The receptor set was obtained from an adult woman who had mild COVID-19 (a few samples of this study predate the infection). Cell type and time point are not known. Both conserved end residues are part of each CDR3. The D gene is left open where the match is weak. The size entry is marked missing in some rows and otherwise reads once, few, many or a size class.

DNA	CDR3	D	size	V	J
TGTGCCAGCAGCCTCGGGACCTCGGGGGAAAAACTGTTTTTT	CASSLGTSGEKLFF	-	-	TRBV27	TRBJ1-4
TGTGCCAGCAGCTTAGCGACTAGCGGGGGGGCCTATTACTCCGACTATTTACACAATGAGCAGTTCTTC	CASSLATSGGAYYSDYLHNEQFF	TRBD2	-	TRBV7-8	TRBJ2-1
TGTGCCAGCACCCCCAGCTGGTCTAACACTGAAGCTTTCTTT	CASTPSWSNTEAFF	-	few	TRBV3-1	TRBJ1-1
TGTGCCAGCAGCTTATGGCCAGAATCCTCACCCCTCCACTTT	CASSLWPESSPLHF	-	-	TRBV5-4	TRBJ1-6
TGCGCCAGCAGCGAAGTAATGGGACAGGGTGGAGGTCAGCCCCAGCATTTT	CASSEVMGQGGGQPQHF	TRBD1	-	TRBV4-1	TRBJ1-5
TGTGCCAGCAGCTTGGCCCAGGGAGGGGGCGGGCAGTATTTT	CASSLAQGGGGQYF	-	-	TRBV5-6	TRBJ2-3
TGTGCCAGCAGTTACTTCGGGGGCCTGTACACAGATACGCAGTATTTT	CASSYFGGLYTDTQYF	-	few	TRBV6-5	TRBJ2-3
TGCGCCAGCAGCCCGAGGGGCGGGGGAGGCAATCAGCCCCAGCATTTT	CASSPRGGGGNQPQHF	-	few	TRBV4-1	TRBJ1-5
TGTGCCAGCAGTCCTACTTTCGCGGGGGGGCCCCACGAGCAGTACTTC	CASSPTFAGGPHEQYF	TRBD2	-	TRBV28	TRBJ2-7
TGTGCCAGCAGCTTATTCTGGGGGGGTAGTGATAATGAGCAGTTCTTC	CASSLFWGGSDNEQFF	TRBD2	few	TRBV7-8	TRBJ2-1
TGCAGCGTTTCTGGGGGGGAGGTCCACGAGCAGTACTTC	CSVSGGEVHEQYF	TRBD2	-	TRBV29-1	TRBJ2-7
TGTGCCAGCAGAGGACAGAATGAAAAACTGTTTTTT	CASRGQNEKLFF	-	-	TRBV12-3/TRBV12-4	TRBJ1-4
TGTGCCAGCAGCGACCGACAGGGGAACACCGGGGAGCTGTTTTTT	CASSDRQGNTGELFF	TRBD1	-	TRBV7-9	TRBJ2-2
TGTGCCAGCAGCTTAAATAAGCGAGGTCAGCCCCAGCATTTT	CASSLNKRGQPQHF	-	-	TRBV7-6	TRBJ1-5
TGTGCCAGCAGTCCTAGACAGATAGCCAAAAACATTCAGTACTTC	CASSPRQIAKNIQYF	-	many	TRBV12-3/TRBV12-4	TRBJ2-4
TGTGCCACCAGCAGAGATCTGGAGCGAGCGGGAGTGGACGAGCAGTACTTC	CATSRDLERAGVDEQYF	TRBD2	few	TRBV15	TRBJ2-7
TGTGCCAGCGGCCGTCCCGGGACGGGATCTAACTATGGCTACACCTTC	CASGRPGTGSNYGYTF	-	few	TRBV7-9	TRBJ1-2
TGCGCCAGCAGCTTGACGAAAAGGGCAGACATTACCTACGAGCAGTACTTC	CASSLTKRADITYEQYF	-	-	TRBV5-1	TRBJ2-7
TGTGCCACCCGAGACAGCATACCGTTCAATGAGCAGTTCTTC	CATRDSIPFNEQFF	-	-	TRBV19	TRBJ2-1